These 2 T cell receptor beta chains originate from one sample sequenced in a study of blood T cell repertoires in COVID-19. Clones were sequenced by immunoSEQ multiplex PCR, and TCRdb holds only the in-frame ones, with some missing. The sample has about 170,000 clones; 74% are singletons. The sample was peripheral blood. The origin of the receptors is a woman aged 80 or older with acute or convalescent COVID-19.

J is TRBJ2-2 and V is TRBV9; TRBD1 is a possible D gene (6 bases). V was cut by 0 bases and J by 6 bases, with 15 bases left in between. The CDR3 has 16 residues. Germline V lookup: CDR1 SGDLS, CDR2 YYNGEE. Here the CDR3 reads CASSVGVPTGAGELFF. The CDR3 bases are TGTGCCAGCAGCGTAGGGGTCCCGACAGGAGCCGGGGAGCTGTTTTTT. The full variable domain, with the rest looked up from reference TRBV9 and TRBJ2-2, is DSGVTQTPKHLITATGQRVTLRCSPRSGDLSVYWYQQSLDQGLQFLIQYYNGEERAKGNILERFSAQQFPDLHSELNLSSLELGDSALYFCASSVGVPTGAGELFFGEGSRLTVL.

The chain employs TRBV19 and TRBJ1-5, with a weak D call TRBD1 (6 bases). CDR3 size: 17 residues. Trimming took 1 base from V and 4 from J, leaving 17 bases between them. Looked up from germline, CDR1 is LNHDA and CDR2 is SQIVND (reference sequence). For the CDR3, the DNA is TGTGCCAGTAGTATAGCCGGGGGGGCGCGTCTGAATCAGCCCCAGCATTTT. It yields the protein CASSIAGGARLNQPQHF.